A single sample is the source of the 27 T cell receptor beta chains below, sequenced in a study of T cells in Graves' hyperthyroidism and ophthalmopathy. Amplified regions were TCR beta CDR3 sequences from RNA transcripts. Using the HTBI primer set, a first-round RT-PCR was run on the TCR CDR3. One entry per CDR3 protein results from TCRdb running MiXCR on the multiplex PCR reads. This sample has roughly 720,000 distinct CDR3 sequences, with approximately 15% found just once. The sample comprised blood. The origin of the receptors is a man aged 50 to 60 with Graves' hyperthyroidism.

This clonotype was recorded many times. This chain uses TRBV2 with TRBJ2-2; 11 bases map to TRBD2. The CDR3 length is 17 residues. Germline V lookup: CDR1 SNHLY, CDR2 FYNNEI. After removal of 5 bases from V and 2 bases from J, the junction contained 7 bases not matched to a gene. CDR3 loop: CASSSGLADINTGELFF. The CDR3 coding sequence is TGTGCCAGCAGTTCGGGACTAGCGGACATCAACACCGGGGAGCTGTTTTTT.

J is TRBJ2-1 and V is TRBV10-3; the D call may be TRBD1 or TRBD2 (5 bases each). The germline V gene has CDR1 ENHRY and CDR2 SYGVKD. V lost 0 bases to trimming and J lost 7 bases, with 10 bases between them. This CDR3 contains 14 residues. The CDR3 sequence is CAISESGELNEQFF. As DNA, the CDR3 is TGTGCCATCAGTGAGTCGGGGGAGTTGAATGAGCAGTTCTTC.

This clonotype came up many times. The CDR3 DNA reads TGTGCCACCAGCCCTTACCCCAGGGGGGTTGCTGAAGCTTTCTTT. The encoded protein is CATSPYPRGVAEAFF. The rearrangement joins TRBV15 to TRBJ1-1; 7 bases fit TRBD1. Looked up from germline, CDR1 is LNHNV and CDR2 is YYDKDF (reference sequence). The CDR3 has 15 amino acids. The ends lost 5 bases at V and 6 bases at J; junction bases unmatched: 12.

This clonotype was counted many times. The CDR3: CASSRRREQYF. The CDR3 DNA follows: TGTGCCAGCAGTCGGAGAAGGGAGCAGTACTTC. The rearrangement joins TRBV6-2 or TRBV6-3 to TRBJ2-7; the D is unclear. The V end lost 5 bases, the J end lost 7 bases, and 9 bases lay between the germline ends. The CDR3 loop spans 11 amino acids. Germline values: CDR1 MNHEY, CDR2 SVGEGT.

This clonotype was found many times. This sequence joins TRBV28 and TRBJ2-1, with 12 bases fitting TRBD2. Germline CDR1 is MDHEN and CDR2 is SYDVKM. Germline trimming cut 5 bases from V and 7 bases from J; bases unmatched to any gene: 9. CDR3 length: 16 residues. This chain's CDR3 is CASSETGTSGWNEQFF. Written as DNA, the CDR3 is TGTGCCAGCAGTGAGACCGGGACTAGCGGGTGGAATGAGCAGTTCTTC. The full variable domain, its missing parts supplied by reference TRBV28 and TRBJ2-1, is DVKVTQSSRYLVKRTGEKVFLECVQDMDHENMFWYRQDPGLGLRLIYFSYDVKMKEKGDIPEGYSVSREKKERFSLILESASTNQTSMYLCASSETGTSGWNEQFFGPGTRLTVL.

This clonotype appeared a few times. The genes are TRBV5-1 and TRBJ2-5; possible D gene TRBD2, 5 bases. The CDR3 totals 14 residues. The V end was cut by 2 bases, the J end by 1 base, with 9 bases between. Germline-derived CDR1 and CDR2 are SGHRS and YFSETQ. The CDR3 coding sequence is TGCGCCAGCAGCTTACGGGGTGGCCAAGAGACCCAGTACTTC. Translating it yields CASSLRGGQETQYF. Full variable domain (outside the CDR3, taken from reference TRBV5-1 and TRBJ2-5): KAGVTQTPRYLIKTRGQQVTLSCSPISGHRSVSWYQQTPGQGLQFLFEYFSETQRNKGNFPGRFSGRQFSNSRSEMNVSTLELGDSALYLCASSLRGGQETQYFGPGTRLLVL.

This clonotype showed up many times. The DNA for the CDR3 is TGTGCCAGCAGCTTCCCGCAGGGTCCTACCTATGGCTACACCTTC. Translation: CASSFPQGPTYGYTF. The rearrangement uses TRBV5-6 and TRBJ1-2; TRBD1 is a possible D gene (5 bases). V gave up 2 bases and J gave up 4 bases, with 15 bases separating them. Germline CDR1 is SGHDT and CDR2 is YYEEEE. CDR3 size: 15 residues.

The chain employs TRBV27 and TRBJ1-6, with D maybe TRBD1 (5 bases). The germline CDR1 and CDR2 sequences are MNHEY and SMNVEV (reference sequence). Trimming stripped 5 bases from V and 9 bases from J, with 17 bases between. The CDR3 spans 15 residues. In DNA, the CDR3 is TGTGCCAGCAGTCCCCTCGGGGGATGGGTTTCACCCCTCCACTTT. As protein: CASSPLGGWVSPLHF.

This clonotype was recorded many times. The chain employs TRBV6-1 and TRBJ1-2; no reliable D call. Germline values: CDR1 MNHNS, CDR2 SASEGT. This CDR3 is 14 amino acids long. Trimming took 6 bases from V and 1 from J, leaving 12 bases between them. This CDR3 reads CASSAFQVNYGYTF. In DNA form, the CDR3 reads TGTGCCAGCAGCGCATTTCAGGTTAACTATGGCTACACCTTC.

V usage is TRBV19 and J usage is TRBJ1-1, with 10 bases that match TRBD1. Per germline, CDR1 LNHDA and CDR2 SQIVND (reference sequence). The CDR3 is 14 amino acids. The J segment lost 5 bases and the V segment lost 7 bases, leaving 7 bases of the junction unmatched. CDR3 loop: CASTKGQGGTEAFF. DNA for the CDR3: TGTGCCAGTACAAAAGGACAGGGGGGTACTGAAGCTTTCTTT. Complete variable domain (other parts from reference TRBV19 and TRBJ1-1): DGGITQSPKYLFRKEGQNVTLSCEQNLNHDAMYWYRQDPGQGLRLIYYSQIVNDFQKGDIAEGYSVSREKKESFPLTVTSAQKNPTAFYLCASTKGQGGTEAFFGQGTRLTVV.

This clonotype was detected only a few times. The J gene is TRBJ2-1, the V gene TRBV20-1; TRBD1 aligns across 9 bases. The length of the CDR3 is 13 residues. J was trimmed by 13 bases and V by 3 bases; bases with no gene match: 10. The germline V gene encodes CDR1 DFQATT and CDR2 SNEGSKA (reference sequence). The chain's CDR3 is CSARTGGLTDQFF. The CDR3 DNA follows: TGCAGTGCTAGGACAGGGGGGCTGACAGATCAGTTCTTC.

This clonotype was seen a handful of times. V is TRBV14 and J is TRBJ1-2; D unclear. The CDR3 extends over 14 amino acids. The V gene lost 5 bases and the J gene lost 4 bases, with 14 bases spanning the gap. Germline CDR1 is SGHDN and CDR2 is FVKESK. The CDR3 DNA reads as TGTGCCAGCAGCGCTAGCCGGCAGCCCTATGGCTACACCTTC. Translating it yields CASSASRQPYGYTF.

The table lists this clonotype with a few counts. The chain uses TRBV7-6 and TRBJ2-7, with TRBD1 matching over 8 bases. This CDR3 is 14 amino acids long. J gave up 2 bases and V 5 bases, and 5 bases lay outside the gene matches. Germline V lookup: CDR1 SGHVS, CDR2 FNYEAQ. As DNA, the CDR3 is TGTGCCAGCAGCGCCCGGACAGGGCCCTACGAGCAGTACTTC. Its protein product is CASSARTGPYEQYF.

This clonotype was seen at least ten times. The V and J genes are TRBV11-2 and TRBJ2-5; D remains unclear. The CDR3 totals 12 residues. V gave up 2 bases and J gave up 4 bases, with 5 bases separating them. The V gene's germline CDR1 is SGHAT and CDR2 FQNNGV. The CDR3 DNA reads as TGTGCCAGCAGCTTATGGGGAGAGACCCAGTACTTC. Translated, it gives CASSLWGETQYF.

This clonotype was found many times. The chain is built from TRBV6-1 and TRBJ2-7, with TRBD1 as a possible D gene (5 bases). Germline CDR1 and CDR2: MNHNS and SASEGT. Trimming stripped 7 bases from V and 6 bases from J, with 19 bases between. The CDR3 has 14 amino acids. The CDR3 DNA reads TGTGCCAGCACTATGGACACCACCTGGGGCGAGCAGTACTTC. Translation gives CASTMDTTWGEQYF.

The chain couples TRBV19 to TRBJ1-5; D is ambiguous. The germline V gene has CDR1 LNHDA and CDR2 SQIVND (reference sequence). Trimming pared 10 bases from V and 7 bases from J, leaving 11 bases between. The CDR3 totals 11 residues. CDR3 bases: TGTGCCACCCCGGGGAGGCAGCCCCAGCATTTT. Translating gives CATPGRQPQHF.

This sequence joins TRBV6-5 and TRBJ1-1; no clear D gene. The CDR3 runs to 14 residues. Germline V gene lookup returns CDR1 MNHEY and CDR2 SVGAGI. Trimming took off 4 bases at V and 0 bases at J, with 9 bases between the two ends. The CDR3 nucleotides are TGTGCCAGCAGTTTCGAAGACATGAACACTGAAGCTTTCTTT. It is translated as CASSFEDMNTEAFF.

This clonotype was found many times. The rearrangement uses TRBV30 and TRBJ2-5; maybe TRBD2 (5 bases). Deletions cut 3 bases from V and 4 bases from J, with 12 bases between. Germline V gene sequence: CDR1 GTSNPN, CDR2 SVGIG (reference sequence). This CDR3 contains 13 residues. CDR3 region: CAWRTPGLETQYF. The CDR3, as DNA: TGTGCCTGGAGAACGCCGGGGTTAGAGACCCAGTACTTC.

This clonotype was counted many times. The chain carries TRBV6-1 and TRBJ2-5; 8 bases are a match to TRBD2. Losses at the gene ends were 0 bases for V and 0 bases for J; bases not matched to a gene: 3. This CDR3 spans 16 amino acids. Germline V gene data show CDR1 as MNHNS and CDR2 as SASEGT. The CDR3 coding sequence is TGTGCCAGCAGTGAAGCTAGCGGGACCTACCAAGAGACCCAGTACTTC. Translation: CASSEASGTYQETQYF.

V usage is TRBV15 and J usage is TRBJ2-7; weak D call: TRBD1 (5 bases). Looked up from germline, CDR1 is LNHNV and CDR2 is YYDKDF (reference sequence). The V end lost 5 bases, the J end lost 6 bases, and 20 bases lay between the germline ends. The CDR3 is 15 residues long. The CDR3 DNA follows: TGTGCCACCAGCTTCAGGGTTTCCGCCCTTGCCGAGCAGTACTTC. It is translated as CATSFRVSALAEQYF.

The genes are TRBV6-9 and TRBJ2-7; a possible D gene is TRBD2 (6 bases). This CDR3 spans 15 amino acids. Trimming pared 5 bases from V and 4 bases from J, leaving 18 bases between. CDR1 is MNHGY, CDR2 SVAAGI, per germline. The CDR3 DNA sequence: TGTGCCAGCAGTCCGACTAGACTTCCAAGGTACGAGCAGTACTTC. It codes for CASSPTRLPRYEQYF.

In this sample, this clonotype turned up many times. This chain links TRBV15 with TRBJ2-5, with 12 bases aligning to TRBD2. The CDR3 contains 18 residues. CDR1 and CDR2 from the germline V gene are LNHNV and YYDKDF (reference sequence). J gave up 0 bases and V 1 base, and 6 bases lay outside the gene matches. CDR3 protein: CATSRGGTSGFYQETQYF. In DNA, the CDR3 is TGTGCCACCAGCAGAGGTGGGACTAGCGGGTTCTACCAAGAGACCCAGTACTTC.

For this clonotype: A junction end diverges from the germline sequence, so it may reflect a read error. The chain joins TRBV19 to TRBJ2-1; 8 positions agree with TRBD1. The CDR3 runs 13 residues. From germline, CDR1 is LNHDA and CDR2 SQIVND (reference sequence). In DNA form, the CDR3 reads TGTGCCAGTAGTATAGCAGGGGGCAATGGGCAGTTCTTC. Translation gives CASSIAGGNGQFF.

This clonotype was seen a few times. The chain joins TRBV6-5 to TRBJ1-1; TRBD1 might be the D (5 bases). CDR1 and CDR2 from the germline V gene are MNHEY and SVGAGI. V lost 2 bases and J 8 bases, leaving 15 bases between the germline ends. CDR3 size: 14 residues. This chain's CDR3 is CASSYNGRTGEAFF. In nucleotides, the CDR3 is TGTGCCAGCAGTTACAACGGTAGAACAGGAGAAGCTTTCTTT.

This clonotype was found a few times. DNA for the CDR3: TGTGCCAGCAGTTTATCCAGGCCCCGTAGTTCACCCCTCCACTTT. This translates into CASSLSRPRSSPLHF. The genes are TRBV28 and TRBJ1-6; D uncertain. V lost 1 base to trimming and J lost 9 bases, with 13 bases between them. The CDR3 runs 15 residues. The germline CDR1 and CDR2 sequences are MDHEN and SYDVKM.

This clonotype was picked up many times. The gene calls are TRBV30 and TRBJ1-1; D is unclear. Per the germline V gene, CDR1 is GTSNPN and CDR2 is SVGIG (reference sequence). The germline V and J ends were trimmed by 5 bases and 2 bases, with 6 bases remaining between them. CDR3 length: 11 residues. The CDR3: CAWAGNTEAFF. CDR3 bases: TGTGCCTGGGCAGGCAACACTGAAGCTTTCTTT.

This clonotype came up a few times. The chain employs TRBV25-1 and TRBJ2-1; D call uncertain. CDR3 length: 12 residues. V was clipped by 8 bases and J by 6 bases, with 11 bases between them. CDR1 MGHDK and CDR2 SYGVNS come from the germline V gene. The CDR3 spells CASALIFNEQFF. The CDR3 DNA reads as TGTGCCAGCGCATTGATTTTCAATGAGCAGTTCTTC.